The 11 T cell receptor beta chains given below trace back to one sample, sequenced in a study of T-cell memory formation after mild COVID-19. TCRdb independently ran MiXCR on the 5' RACE reads; one entry per CDR3 protein. The sample carries 110,000 to 150,000 distinct CDR3 sequences, less than 25% recorded once. Material for sequencing was PBMCs or a T cell subset sorted from them (not recorded which). All receptors derive from an adult woman who had mild COVID-19 (a few samples of this study predate the infection). Cell type and time point are not known.

J is TRBJ1-1 and V is TRBV29-1, with D tentatively TRBD1 (5 bases). The ends were cut back, 7 bases at V and 5 bases at J, with 17 bases in the middle. CDR1 and CDR2 (germline): SQVTM, ANQGSEA. The CDR3 is 13 amino acids. Here the CDR3 DNA reads TGCAGCGGGGCTGTCGGGGGGGGGACTGAAGCTTTCTTT. It specifies CSGAVGGGTEAFF. Drawing the rest from reference TRBV29-1 and TRBJ1-1, the complete variable domain is SAVISQKPSRDICQRGTSLTIQCQVDSQVTMMFWYRQQPGQSLTLIATANQGSEATYESGFVIDKFPISRPNLTFSTLTVSNMSPEDSSIYLCSGAVGGGTEAFFGQGTRLTVV.

DNA of the CDR3: TGCGCCAGCAGCACGGACAGGGCCTACCAAGAGACCCAGTACTTC. Its protein product is CASSTDRAYQETQYF. The chain has TRBV5-1 and TRBJ2-5; 8 nucleotides agree with TRBD1. After removal of 4 bases from V and 0 bases from J, the junction contained 5 bases not matched to a gene. Germline V gene data show CDR1 as SGHRS and CDR2 as YFSETQ. The CDR3 covers 15 residues.

J is TRBJ2-4 and V is TRBV6-5, with TRBD2 matching 9 bases. V lost 6 bases and J lost 8; bases outside the gene matches: 8. The germline V gene encodes CDR1 MNHEY and CDR2 SVGAGI. The CDR3 has 14 residues. DNA of the CDR3: TGTGCCAGCAGCGACTTTGCGGGAGGGGACATTCAGTACTTC. Its protein product is CASSDFAGGDIQYF.

This clonotype was observed a few times. For the CDR3, the DNA is TGTGCCAGTAGTATAGAACTGGATAGCAATCAGCCCCAGCATTTT. Its translation is CASSIELDSNQPQHF. V is TRBV19 and J is TRBJ1-5; D unclear. CDR1 LNHDA and CDR2 SQIVND come from the germline V gene (reference sequence). CDR3 length equals 15 residues. V was trimmed by 0 bases and J by 0 bases, leaving 6 bases between them.

V is TRBV7-8 and J is TRBJ2-3, with no clear D. The CDR3 consists of 16 residues. V was trimmed by 5 bases and J by 0 bases, leaving 15 bases between them. Germline lookup yields CDR1 SGHVS and CDR2 FQNEAQ. The CDR3 DNA follows: TGTGCCAGCAGCCCCCGCGGCACTCTTAGCACAGATACGCAGTATTTT. As protein: CASSPRGTLSTDTQYF.

This clonotype was observed a handful of times. The chain carries TRBV7-8 and TRBJ2-3, with 15 bases identical to TRBD2. J gave up 4 bases and V 5 bases, and 7 bases lay outside the gene matches. There are 17 residues in the CDR3. The V gene's germline CDR1 is SGHVS and CDR2 FQNEAQ. CDR3 in DNA: TGTGCCAGCAGCCTCTGGACTAGCGGGGGGGAGGCAGATACGCAGTATTTT. Encoded protein: CASSLWTSGGEADTQYF.

The V and J genes are TRBV9 and TRBJ2-7, with D possibly being TRBD1 (5 bases). Germline V CDR1 and CDR2: SGDLS, YYNGEE. The length of the CDR3 is 14 residues. The V and J ends lost 2 bases and 1 base respectively, with 10 bases between them. This CDR3 reads CASSVGSGSYEQYF. CDR3 DNA: TGTGCCAGCAGCGTTGGGTCAGGGTCCTACGAGCAGTACTTC.

This clonotype has only a few counts. This chain uses TRBV6-2 or TRBV6-3 with TRBJ2-7, with D unclear. With 6 bases removed from V and 5 bases from J, the gap between germline ends came to 11 bases. CDR1 is MNHEY, CDR2 SVGEGT, per germline. The CDR3 is 12 amino acids. CDR3 nucleotides: TGTGCCAGCAGCCAAGACGTCGACGAGCAGTACTTC. It is translated as CASSQDVDEQYF.

The rearrangement links TRBV11-3 to TRBJ1-1; 8 bases map to TRBD1. CDR3 size: 14 residues. The germline V gene has CDR1 SGHNT and CDR2 YENEEA. The ends lost 5 bases at V and 5 bases at J; junction bases unmatched: 7. CDR3 residues: CASSAWTGITEAFF. CDR3 coding DNA: TGTGCCAGCAGCGCCTGGACAGGGATAACTGAAGCTTTCTTT.

The chain employs TRBV20-1 and TRBJ2-5; 9 bases align to TRBD1. The CDR3 is 15 residues long. After removal of 8 bases from V and 3 bases from J, the junction contained 13 bases not matched to a gene. From germline, CDR1 is DFQATT and CDR2 SNEGSKA (reference sequence). The CDR3 DNA reads as TGCAGTTCCAAGCCGGGACAGGGACATGAAGAGACCCAGTACTTC. Protein product: CSSKPGQGHEETQYF.

This chain links TRBV7-9 with TRBJ1-1; 9 bases map to TRBD1. The CDR3 consists of 16 residues. The V segment lost 6 bases and the J segment 8 bases; nucleotides outside the gene matches: 16. The V gene's germline CDR1 is SEHNR and CDR2 FQNEAQ (reference sequence). CDR3 protein: CASSSFRGGDRVEAFF. CDR3 coding DNA: TGTGCCAGCAGTTCCTTTAGGGGTGGGGACAGGGTCGAAGCTTTCTTT.